A single sample is the source of the 7 T cell receptor beta chains below, sequenced in a study of T cell repertoires in cytomegalovirus infection. For these TCRs, the target antigens are not known. Using its own MiXCR run on the reads, TCRdb lists one record per CDR3 protein. The sample lists some 99,000 distinct CDR3 sequences; 25% to 30% were seen once. This sample comprised CD8+ T cells from cultured PBMCs, obtained from culture after CMV antigen stimulation. The receptors here all came from a human donor in good health (CMV status not recorded). Some clones in this sample may be carry-over from other donors' samples.

This clonotype occurred a few times. This chain uses TRBV12-3 or TRBV12-4 with TRBJ1-1; weak D call: TRBD1 (6 bases). V was cut by 6 bases and J by 8 bases, with 13 bases left in between. CDR3 length: 12 residues. CDR3 region: CASSFGTPEAFF. In DNA form, the CDR3 reads TGTGCCAGCAGCTTTGGGACACCCGAAGCTTTCTTT.

The DNA of the CDR3 is TGTGCCAGCAGCCCCCCCGGGGGAAACACCATATATTTT. It codes for CASSPPGGNTIYF. The chain recombines TRBV14 with TRBJ1-3, with D unclear. The CDR3 is 13 amino acids. V dropped 4 bases and J dropped 4 bases, with 8 bases sitting between them. Germline CDR1 is SGHDN and CDR2 is FVKESK.

A remark on this clonotype: A much bigger clone sits one base away, suggesting this may be a read error. The rearrangement joins TRBV7-2 to TRBJ2-7, with 11 nucleotides matching TRBD2. Germline V lookup: CDR1 SGHTA, CDR2 FQGNSA. This CDR3 region has 14 residues. CDR3: CVSSSGLAAYEQYF. The CDR3, as DNA: TGTGTCAGCAGCTCGGGACTAGCGGCCTACGAGCAGTACTTC.

This clonotype came up a few times. The chain links TRBV7-9 to TRBJ2-2; D is perhaps TRBD2 (5 bases). CDR1 is SEHNR, CDR2 FQNEAQ, per germline (reference sequence). The CDR3 runs to 14 residues. Trimming removed 5 bases from V and 7 bases from J, with 14 bases in between. CDR3: CASSGTTSFGELFF. In nucleotides, the CDR3 is TGTGCCAGCAGCGGCACAACTAGTTTCGGGGAGCTGTTTTTT.

This clonotype was seen repeatedly, ten times or more. The chain is built from TRBV7-6 and TRBJ2-5; D gene unclear. Germline CDR1 reads SGHVS; CDR2 reads FNYEAQ. The germline V and J ends were trimmed by 0 bases and 6 bases, with 11 bases remaining between them. The CDR3 totals 14 residues. CDR3 in DNA: TGTGCCAGCAGCTTAGCGCCGGGCAGCCAGACCCAGTACTTC. Translating gives CASSLAPGSQTQYF. Combining the CDR3 with reference TRBV7-6 and TRBJ2-5 gives the whole variable domain GAGVSQSPRYKVTKRGQDVALRCDPISGHVSLYWYRQALGQGPEFLTYFNYEAQQDKSGLPNDRFSAERPEGSISTLTIQRTEQRDSAMYRCASSLAPGSQTQYFGPGTRLLVL.

The V and J genes are TRBV28 and TRBJ1-1, with D hard to call. The CDR3 consists of 14 residues. CDR1 MDHEN and CDR2 SYDVKM come from the germline V gene. The V and J ends lost 3 bases and 0 bases respectively, with 8 bases between them. DNA for the CDR3: TGTGCCAGCAGTTTCGAGGGTATGAACACTGAAGCTTTCTTT. Protein: CASSFEGMNTEAFF.

The chain links TRBV19 to TRBJ2-7, with 7 bases that match TRBD2. J lost 4 bases, V lost 5 bases, and 5 bases had no gene match. Germline values: CDR1 LNHDA, CDR2 SQIVND (reference sequence). This CDR3 has 13 amino acids. The CDR3 protein is CASSGNSGYEQYF. In DNA form, the CDR3 reads TGTGCCAGTAGTGGGAATAGCGGGTACGAGCAGTACTTC.